This TCR beta chain was obtained from a study of regulatory T cells in long-lasting Graves disease. Time point defined: newly diagnosed GD, antithyroid drugs for less than 3 months. Extracted PBMC RNA gave rise to the TCR library. The germline V gene has CDR1 DFQATT and CDR2 SNEGSKA (reference sequence). This CDR3 has 14 residues. V shed 6 bases, J shed 3 bases, and the junction held 11 bases outside the gene matches. The sample holds many counts of this clonotype. According to the study, TCR beta libraries were built with iRepertoire HTBI primers and CDR3-region Arm-PCR. TCRdb reanalysed the multiplex PCR reads using MiXCR and keeps one entry per CDR3 protein. Found here are some 600,000 distinct CDR3 sequences, 15% to 20% of them singletons; the top ten hold more than 10%. These data were also filed under a second study, of T cells in Graves' hyperthyroidism and ophthalmopathy.

The chain combines TRBV20-1 with TRBJ2-7; 7 nucleotides align to TRBD1. This specimen consisted of peripheral blood mononuclear cells (PBMCs), obtained at new diagnosis, from a patient treated with antithyroid drugs. The receptor's source is a man aged 18 to 29 with Graves disease. For the CDR3, the DNA is TGCAGTGCGACCGGGACAGAGAAAATCTACGAGCAGTACTTC. Amino acid sequence: CSATGTEKIYEQYF.